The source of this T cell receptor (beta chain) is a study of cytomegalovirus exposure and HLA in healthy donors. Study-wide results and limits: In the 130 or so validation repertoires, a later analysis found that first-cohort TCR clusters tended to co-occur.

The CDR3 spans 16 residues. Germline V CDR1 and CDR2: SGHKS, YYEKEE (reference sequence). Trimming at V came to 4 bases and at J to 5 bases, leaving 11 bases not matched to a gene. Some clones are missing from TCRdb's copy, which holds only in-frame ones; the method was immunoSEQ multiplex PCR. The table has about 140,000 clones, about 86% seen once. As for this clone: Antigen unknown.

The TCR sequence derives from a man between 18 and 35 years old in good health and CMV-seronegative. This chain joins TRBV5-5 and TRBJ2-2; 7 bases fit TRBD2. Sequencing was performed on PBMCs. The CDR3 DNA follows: TGTGCCAGCAGCCGGGGGGTCAGAGGAGAGACCGGGGAGCTGTTTTTT. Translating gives CASSRGVRGETGELFF.